Listed below are T cell receptor beta chains from one sample, sequenced in a study of vaccination and CD4 T cells after COVID-19. These receptors lack a known antigen. TCRdb itself ran the PCR reads through MiXCR, one entry per CDR3 protein. The data show some 20,000 distinct CDR3 sequences, about 44% seen once. The sequencing here drew on CD4+ T cells from blood, cultured in vitro, taken after SARS-CoV-2 vaccination. These TCRs come from a human donor who had recovered from COVID-19. Each CDR3 is given with its conserved first and last residue. The D gene is left open where the match is weak. Where a row states a size, it is once, few, many or the class of an expanded clone; other rows omit it.

j_call clone_size d_call v_call cdr3_nt cdr3_aa
TRBJ2-5 few NA TRBV15 TGTGCCACCAGCAGAGATAGGGGGCGCGGGGAAGAGACCCAGTACTTC CATSRDRGRGEETQYF
TRBJ1-2 few NA TRBV20-1 TGCAGTGTTATTAGGAGGAGAACAACTAACTATGGCTACACCTTC CSVIRRRTTNYGYTF
TRBJ2-4 NA TRBD2 TRBV28 TGTGCCAGCAGTTATGGGACTAGTAGAAACATTCAGTACTTC CASSYGTSRNIQYF
TRBJ2-6 NA NA TRBV7-8 TGTGCCAGCAGCTTACGCGGGGCCAACGTCCTGACTTTC CASSLRGANVLTF
TRBJ2-7 few TRBD1 TRBV6-1 TGTGCCAGCGAGGACAGGGGATACGTGGGCGAGCAGTACTTC CASEDRGYVGEQYF
TRBJ1-2 NA NA TRBV6-1 TGTGCCAGCAGCCGGGGCCGGGGGGGCTACACCTTC CASSRGRGGYTF
TRBJ2-7 NA NA TRBV29-1 TGCAGCGTAGGGGCGCAGTACGAGCAGTACTTC CSVGAQYEQYF
TRBJ2-1 NA TRBD2 TRBV27 TGTGCCAGCAGTCCCCCGGGACTAGGAACATACAATGAGCAGTTCTTC CASSPPGLGTYNEQFF
TRBJ1-1 NA NA TRBV19 TGTGCCAGTGGCGGTCGATTAAACACTGAAGCTTTCTTT CASGGRLNTEAFF
TRBJ1-1 NA NA TRBV7-9 TGTGCCAGCAGCTTAGGGGTTGGGGGTTTGCTGAACACTGAAGCTTTCTTT CASSLGVGGLLNTEAFF
TRBJ1-1 NA NA TRBV19 TGTGCCAGTAGTCCCCTGGGGACTGAAGCTTTCTTT CASSPLGTEAFF
TRBJ2-3 NA TRBD2 TRBV20-1 TGCAGTGCTACGGAACTAGCGGGCCTCACAGATACGCAGTATTTT CSATELAGLTDTQYF
TRBJ1-6 few NA TRBV28 TGTGCCAGCAGCCCAAGTGGGCAAGCACCCCTCCACTTT CASSPSGQAPLHF
TRBJ1-1 NA NA TRBV11-3 TGTGCCAGCAGCTCCAACAGGTTGATGAACACTGAAGCTTTCTTT CASSSNRLMNTEAFF
TRBJ2-5 once NA TRBV6-1 TGTGCCAGCGGGTCGGGGATCGCAGAGACCCAGTACTTC CASGSGIAETQYF
TRBJ1-1 few NA TRBV19 TGTGCCAGTACCTTACAGGGATCGAACACTGAAGCTTTCTTT CASTLQGSNTEAFF
TRBJ1-1 few NA TRBV29-1 TGCAGCGTCCTCCGGGACTCCTTATCTGAAGCTTTCTTT CSVLRDSLSEAFF
TRBJ1-1 NA NA TRBV7-3 TGTGCCAGCAGCAGACCGGACAGCACTGAAGCTTTCTTT CASSRPDSTEAFF
TRBJ1-4 NA TRBD1 TRBV20-1 TGCAGTGCCCGTATACCGGGACAGGGGAATGAAAAACTGTTTTTT CSARIPGQGNEKLFF
TRBJ1-1 NA NA TRBV2 TGTGCCAGCATTATGCTCGGTGGAAACACTGAAGCTTTCTTT CASIMLGGNTEAFF
TRBJ1-1 NA TRBD1 TRBV6-1 TGTGCCAGCAGGCCAAGACAGGGCCTGAACACTGAGGCTTTCTTT CASRPRQGLNTEAFF
TRBJ2-5 NA NA TRBV12-3/TRBV12-4 TGTGCCAGCAGTTTCCCCAGTAATGGGGAGACCCAGTACTTC CASSFPSNGETQYF
TRBJ2-5 NA NA TRBV6-2/TRBV6-3 TGTGCCAGCAGCCAAAGACAGGACGGGGAGACCCAGTACTTC CASSQRQDGETQYF
TRBJ1-1 NA NA TRBV24-1 TGTGCCACCAGTGATTCTGACAAGAACACTGAAGCTTTCTTT CATSDSDKNTEAFF
TRBJ1-2 few NA TRBV7-2 TGTGCCAGCAGCTTAGGGGGGCCGGCTAACTATGGCTACACCTTC CASSLGGPANYGYTF
TRBJ2-2 NA NA TRBV28 TGTGCCAGCAGTTTGGGGCAGGTCACCGGGGAGCTGTTTTTT CASSLGQVTGELFF
TRBJ1-5 NA TRBD1 TRBV19 TGTGCCACCGCACGGACAGGGTTGGATCAGCCCCAGCATTTT CATARTGLDQPQHF
TRBJ2-7 NA TRBD2 TRBV7-9 TGTGCCAGCAGCTCCTCTAGCGGGAGGGCCTACGAGCAGTACTTC CASSSSSGRAYEQYF
TRBJ2-7 few NA TRBV7-2 TGTGCCAGCAGCTTAACAGCAGCGGGCGAGCAGTACTTC CASSLTAAGEQYF
TRBJ2-5 few TRBD2 TRBV29-1 TGCAGCGTTGTCGGGAGGTTGTTAGAGACCCAGTACTTC CSVVGRLLETQYF
TRBJ1-1 NA TRBD1 TRBV27 TGTGCCAGCAGTACGACAGGGTCCCCTGAAGCTTTCTTT CASSTTGSPEAFF
TRBJ2-4 NA TRBD1 TRBV7-2 TGTGCCAGCAGCTTAGGACTTGACAGGGGAAACATTCAGTACTTC CASSLGLDRGNIQYF